Listed here is a single TCR beta chain. J was trimmed by 8 bases and V by 8 bases; bases with no gene match: 3. Germline V gives CDR1 MNHEY, CDR2 SVGAGI. The CDR3 is made up of 11 amino acids. This sample was taken from a study of shared clonotypes between healthy human individuals. Study at large: Donors consisted of two women and three men between 18 and 49.

Each cell subset's genomic DNA was divided evenly among several immunoSEQ plates. Data came from immunoSEQ multiplex PCR; TCRdb stores just in-frame clones and leaves some out. The data show about 1,500,000 clones, 96% seen once. Sequencing input: naive CD4+ T cells sorted from blood. Specified subset: CD45RA+ positively selected. The chain is built from TRBV6-5 and TRBJ2-1, with TRBD2 matching over 7 bases. The source is a man between 25 and 39 years old in good health. In DNA, the CDR3 is TGTGCCAGCGGGGGGGTCGATGAGCAGTTCTTC. The encoded protein is CASGGVDEQFF.